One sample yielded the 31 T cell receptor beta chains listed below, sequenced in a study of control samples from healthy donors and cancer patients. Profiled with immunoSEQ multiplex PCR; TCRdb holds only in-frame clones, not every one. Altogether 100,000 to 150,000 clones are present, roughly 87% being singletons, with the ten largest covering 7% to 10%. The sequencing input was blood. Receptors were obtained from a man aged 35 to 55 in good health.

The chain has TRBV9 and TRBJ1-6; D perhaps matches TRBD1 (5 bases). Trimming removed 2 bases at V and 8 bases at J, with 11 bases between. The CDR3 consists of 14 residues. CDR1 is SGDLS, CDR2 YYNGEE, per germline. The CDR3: CASSVRAGDSPLHF. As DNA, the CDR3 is TGTGCCAGCAGCGTCAGGGCCGGAGATTCACCCCTCCACTTT.

The CDR3 loop reads CASSLGILSGNTIYF. The CDR3, as DNA: TGTGCCAGCAGCTTAGGCATACTCTCTGGAAACACCATATATTTT. The chain is built from TRBV7-2 and TRBJ1-3; no firm D call. V was pared by 1 base and J by 0 bases, with 7 bases between. Germline assignment: CDR1 SGHTA and CDR2 FQGNSA. This CDR3 spans 15 amino acids.

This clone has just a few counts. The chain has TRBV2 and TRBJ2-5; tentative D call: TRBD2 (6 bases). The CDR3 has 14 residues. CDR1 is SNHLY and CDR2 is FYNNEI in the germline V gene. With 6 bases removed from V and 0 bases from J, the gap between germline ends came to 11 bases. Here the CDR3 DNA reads TGTGCCAGCAGGGAGGGGTCGTACCAAGAGACCCAGTACTTC. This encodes CASREGSYQETQYF.

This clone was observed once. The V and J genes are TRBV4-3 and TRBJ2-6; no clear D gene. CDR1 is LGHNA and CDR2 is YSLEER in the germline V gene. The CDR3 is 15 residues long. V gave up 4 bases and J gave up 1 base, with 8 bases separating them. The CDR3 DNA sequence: TGCGCCAGCAGCCCCGGTAGTTCTGGGGCCAACGTCCTGACTTTC. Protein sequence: CASSPGSSGANVLTF.

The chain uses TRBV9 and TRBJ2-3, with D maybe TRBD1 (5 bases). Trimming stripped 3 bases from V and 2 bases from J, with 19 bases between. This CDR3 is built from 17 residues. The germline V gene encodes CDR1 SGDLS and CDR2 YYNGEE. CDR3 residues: CASSGRKAQEPTDTQYF. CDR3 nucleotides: TGTGCCAGCAGCGGGCGGAAGGCACAGGAACCCACAGATACGCAGTATTTT. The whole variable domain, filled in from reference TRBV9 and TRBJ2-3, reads DSGVTQTPKHLITATGQRVTLRCSPRSGDLSVYWYQQSLDQGLQFLIQYYNGEERAKGNILERFSAQQFPDLHSELNLSSLELGDSALYFCASSGRKAQEPTDTQYFGPGTRLTVL.

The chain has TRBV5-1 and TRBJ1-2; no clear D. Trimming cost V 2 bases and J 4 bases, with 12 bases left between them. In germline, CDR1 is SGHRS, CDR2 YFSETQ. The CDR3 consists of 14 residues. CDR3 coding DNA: TGCGCCAGCAGCTTTTGGGATACCTCCTATGGCTACACCTTC. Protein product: CASSFWDTSYGYTF.

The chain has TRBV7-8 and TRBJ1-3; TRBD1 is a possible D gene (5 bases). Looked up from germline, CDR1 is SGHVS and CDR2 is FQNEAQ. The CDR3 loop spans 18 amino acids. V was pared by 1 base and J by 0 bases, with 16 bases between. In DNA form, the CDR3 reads TGTGCCAGCAGCTTAGGACCTACAGGATCCTCCTCTGGAAACACCATATATTTT. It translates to CASSLGPTGSSSGNTIYF.

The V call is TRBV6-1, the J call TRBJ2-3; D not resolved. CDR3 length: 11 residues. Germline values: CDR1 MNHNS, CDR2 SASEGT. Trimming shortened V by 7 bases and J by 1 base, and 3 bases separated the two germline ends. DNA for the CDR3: TGTGCCAGCACTGGCACAGATACGCAGTATTTT. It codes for CASTGTDTQYF.

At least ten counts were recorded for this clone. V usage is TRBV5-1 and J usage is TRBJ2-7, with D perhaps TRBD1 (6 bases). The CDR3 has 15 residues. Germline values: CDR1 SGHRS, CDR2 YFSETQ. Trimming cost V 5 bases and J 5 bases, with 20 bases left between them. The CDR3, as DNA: TGCGCCAGCAGGGACCCGGGGCAGGGGATCCACGAGCAGTACTTC. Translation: CASRDPGQGIHEQYF.

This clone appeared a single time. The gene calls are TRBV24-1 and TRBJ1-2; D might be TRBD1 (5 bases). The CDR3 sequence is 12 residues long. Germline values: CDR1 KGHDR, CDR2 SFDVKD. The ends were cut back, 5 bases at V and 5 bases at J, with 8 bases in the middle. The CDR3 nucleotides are TGTGCCACCAGTGCAGGGTCTTATGGCTACACCTTC. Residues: CATSAGSYGYTF.

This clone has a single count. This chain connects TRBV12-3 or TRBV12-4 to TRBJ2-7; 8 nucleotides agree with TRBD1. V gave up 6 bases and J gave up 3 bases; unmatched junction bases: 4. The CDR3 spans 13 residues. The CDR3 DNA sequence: TGTGCCAGCAGGCTTGACAGGGGCTACGAGCAGTACTTC. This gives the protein CASRLDRGYEQYF.

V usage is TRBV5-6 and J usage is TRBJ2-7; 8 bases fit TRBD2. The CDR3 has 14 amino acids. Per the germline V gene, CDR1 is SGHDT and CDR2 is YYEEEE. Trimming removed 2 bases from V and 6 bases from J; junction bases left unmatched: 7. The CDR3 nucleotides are TGTGCCAGCAGCTTTGCACTAGCGGCAGCCGAGCAGTACTTC. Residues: CASSFALAAAEQYF.

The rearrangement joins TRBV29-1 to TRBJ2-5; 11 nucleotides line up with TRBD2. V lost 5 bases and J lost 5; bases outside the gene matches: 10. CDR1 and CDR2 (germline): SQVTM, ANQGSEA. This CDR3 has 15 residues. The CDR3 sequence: CSVRLLAGGRETQYF. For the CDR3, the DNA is TGCAGCGTTCGACTTCTAGCGGGGGGCAGGGAGACCCAGTACTTC.

CDR3 protein: CASRGGKGTVQNSPLHF. The CDR3 DNA reads TGTGCCAGTAGAGGGGGCAAAGGGACAGTACAAAATTCACCCCTCCACTTT. The rearrangement links TRBV19 to TRBJ1-6; TRBD1 aligns across 7 bases. V dropped 6 bases and J dropped 7; count of bases not matched to a gene: 15. Germline V lookup: CDR1 LNHDA, CDR2 SQIVND (reference sequence). The CDR3 extends over 17 amino acids.

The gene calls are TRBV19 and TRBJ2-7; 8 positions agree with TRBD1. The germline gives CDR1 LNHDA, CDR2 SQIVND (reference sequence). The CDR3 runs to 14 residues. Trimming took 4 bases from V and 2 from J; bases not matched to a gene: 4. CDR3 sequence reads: CASSTAGGPYEQYF. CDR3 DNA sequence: TGTGCCAGTAGTACCGCAGGGGGCCCCTACGAGCAGTACTTC.

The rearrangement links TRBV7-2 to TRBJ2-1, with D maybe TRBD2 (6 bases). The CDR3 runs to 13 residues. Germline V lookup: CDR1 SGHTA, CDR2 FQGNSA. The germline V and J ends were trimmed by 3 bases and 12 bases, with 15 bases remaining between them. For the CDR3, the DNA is TGTGCCAGCAGCTTGGGACTTAGCGGAGCGCAGTTCTTC. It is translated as CASSLGLSGAQFF.

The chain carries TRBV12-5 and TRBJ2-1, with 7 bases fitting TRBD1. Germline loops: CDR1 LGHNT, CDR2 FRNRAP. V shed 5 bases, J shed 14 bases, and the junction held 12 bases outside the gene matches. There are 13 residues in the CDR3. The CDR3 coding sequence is TGTGCTAGTGGTCCCGAGCGACAGGGTGGAAAGTTCTTC. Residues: CASGPERQGGKFF.

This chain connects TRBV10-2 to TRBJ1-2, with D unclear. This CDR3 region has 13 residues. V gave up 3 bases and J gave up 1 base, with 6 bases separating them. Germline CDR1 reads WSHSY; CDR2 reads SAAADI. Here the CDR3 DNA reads TGCGCCAGCAGTGAACAGCGTAACTATGGCTACACCTTC. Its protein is CASSEQRNYGYTF.

CDR3 sequence: CASSTRDRGYTEAFF. CDR3 nucleotide sequence: TGTGCCAGCAGCACCCGGGACAGGGGATACACTGAAGCTTTCTTT. The chain employs TRBV7-2 and TRBJ1-1; 10 bases are a match to TRBD1. Trimming at V came to 5 bases and at J to 3 bases, leaving 6 bases not matched to a gene. This CDR3 is 15 amino acids long. Germline V gene sequence: CDR1 SGHTA, CDR2 FQGNSA.

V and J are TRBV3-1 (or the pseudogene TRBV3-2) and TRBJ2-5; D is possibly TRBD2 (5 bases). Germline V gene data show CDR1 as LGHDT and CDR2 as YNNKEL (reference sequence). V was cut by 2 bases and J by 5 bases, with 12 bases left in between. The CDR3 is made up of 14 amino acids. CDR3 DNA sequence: TGTGCCAGCAGCCAAAGGACCGGCGGGGAGACCCAGTACTTC. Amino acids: CASSQRTGGETQYF.

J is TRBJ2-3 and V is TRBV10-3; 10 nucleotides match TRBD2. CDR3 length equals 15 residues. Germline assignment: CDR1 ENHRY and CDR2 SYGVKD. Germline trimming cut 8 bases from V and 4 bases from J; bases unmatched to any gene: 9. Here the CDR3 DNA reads TGTGCCATCGGAAAGGGACTAGCGTCCGCAGATACGCAGTATTTT. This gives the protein CAIGKGLASADTQYF.

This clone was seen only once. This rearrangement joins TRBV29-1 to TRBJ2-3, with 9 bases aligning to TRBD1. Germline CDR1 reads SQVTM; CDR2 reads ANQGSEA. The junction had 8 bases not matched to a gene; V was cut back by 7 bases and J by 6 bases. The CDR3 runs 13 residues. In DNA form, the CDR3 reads TGCAGCGCCAAGACAGGGGGGGTGGATACGCAGTATTTT. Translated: CSAKTGGVDTQYF.

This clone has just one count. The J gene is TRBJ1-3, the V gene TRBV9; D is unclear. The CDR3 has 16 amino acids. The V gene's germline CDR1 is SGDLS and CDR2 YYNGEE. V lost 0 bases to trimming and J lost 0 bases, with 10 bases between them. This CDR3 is CASSVGTANSGNTIYF. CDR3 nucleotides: TGTGCCAGCAGCGTAGGCACTGCCAACTCTGGAAACACCATATATTTT.

The chain's CDR3 is CASSYSAGGAEAFF. The CDR3 bases are TGTGCCAGCAGTTACTCCGCAGGGGGGGCTGAAGCTTTCTTT. The rearrangement links TRBV6-6 to TRBJ1-1; 7 bases align to TRBD1. J was trimmed by 6 bases and V by 0 bases; bases with no gene match: 4. The CDR3 loop spans 14 amino acids. Germline CDR1 and CDR2: MNHNY and SVGAGI (reference sequence).

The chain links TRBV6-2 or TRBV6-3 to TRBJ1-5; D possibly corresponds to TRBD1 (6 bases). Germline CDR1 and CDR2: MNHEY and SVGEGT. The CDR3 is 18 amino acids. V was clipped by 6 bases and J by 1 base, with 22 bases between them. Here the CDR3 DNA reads TGTGCCAGCAGCCAAGGGATCTGGACGGGGGCGAGCAATCAGCCCCAGCATTTT. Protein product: CASSQGIWTGASNQPQHF.

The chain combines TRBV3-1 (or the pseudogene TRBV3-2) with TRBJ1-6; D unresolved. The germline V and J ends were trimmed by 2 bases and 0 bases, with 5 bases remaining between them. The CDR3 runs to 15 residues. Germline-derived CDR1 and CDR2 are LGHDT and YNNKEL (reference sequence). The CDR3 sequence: CASSQINSYNSPLHF. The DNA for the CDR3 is TGTGCCAGCAGCCAAATAAACTCCTATAATTCACCCCTCCACTTT.

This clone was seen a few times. The CDR3 is CASRKDGGAGEAFF. The CDR3 DNA sequence: TGTGCCAGCCGAAAGGATGGGGGGGCTGGTGAAGCTTTCTTT. The chain uses TRBV19 and TRBJ1-1, with a weak D call TRBD1 (6 bases). The germline V gene has CDR1 LNHDA and CDR2 SQIVND (reference sequence). The length of the CDR3 is 14 residues. Trimming removed 9 bases from V and 7 bases from J, with 21 bases in between.

DNA for the CDR3: TGTGCCAGCAGCTTGGGGACAGGGGCTAACAATGAGCAGTTCTTC. Protein: CASSLGTGANNEQFF. The chain couples TRBV7-2 to TRBJ2-1, with 10 bases aligning to TRBD1. This CDR3 is 15 amino acids long. CDR1 is SGHTA and CDR2 is FQGNSA in the germline V gene. V was clipped by 3 bases and J by 5 bases; unmatched bases: 4.

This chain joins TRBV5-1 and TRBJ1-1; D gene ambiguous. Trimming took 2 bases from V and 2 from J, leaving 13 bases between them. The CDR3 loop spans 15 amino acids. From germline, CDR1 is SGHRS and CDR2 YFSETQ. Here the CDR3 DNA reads TGCGCCAGCAGCTTTCTTGAGGTCTATAACACTGAAGCTTTCTTT. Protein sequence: CASSFLEVYNTEAFF.

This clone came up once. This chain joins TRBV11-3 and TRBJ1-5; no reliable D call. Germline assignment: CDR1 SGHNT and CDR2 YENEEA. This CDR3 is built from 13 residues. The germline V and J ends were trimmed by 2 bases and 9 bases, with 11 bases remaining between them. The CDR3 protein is CASSLTASTPQHF. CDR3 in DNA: TGTGCCAGCAGCTTAACGGCGTCGACGCCCCAGCATTTT.

The CDR3 coding sequence is TGCGCCAGCAGCGTCGACATCTCCTCCTACGAGCAGTACTTC. Its protein product is CASSVDISSYEQYF. This chain links TRBV5-1 with TRBJ2-7, with D hard to call. V lost 4 bases and J lost 0, with 11 bases in between. The CDR3 has 14 residues. Germline loops: CDR1 SGHRS, CDR2 YFSETQ. Combining the CDR3 with reference TRBV5-1 and TRBJ2-7 gives the whole variable domain KAGVTQTPRYLIKTRGQQVTLSCSPISGHRSVSWYQQTPGQGLQFLFEYFSETQRNKGNFPGRFSGRQFSNSRSEMNVSTLELGDSALYLCASSVDISSYEQYFGPGTRLTVT.